Below, one T cell receptor (beta chain) is given with its context. The data are from a study of cytomegalovirus exposure and HLA in healthy donors. The CDR3 totals 15 residues. Per germline, CDR1 SGHNT and CDR2 YENEEA. V shed 4 bases, J shed 3 bases, and the junction held 6 bases outside the gene matches. PCR primers comprised 60 Vbeta and 13 Jbeta primers. Profiled with immunoSEQ multiplex PCR; TCRdb holds only in-frame clones, not every one. The data show 93,000 or so clones, roughly 70% seen once. Sample: PBMCs. The receptor was derived from a woman in her forties or fifties in good health and CMV-seronegative. The chain combines TRBV11-3 with TRBJ1-1, with 9 positions matching TRBD1. CDR3 bases: TGTGCCAGCAGCTACGGGACAGGGTCGTACACTGAAGCTTTCTTT. It encodes CASSYGTGSYTEAFF.